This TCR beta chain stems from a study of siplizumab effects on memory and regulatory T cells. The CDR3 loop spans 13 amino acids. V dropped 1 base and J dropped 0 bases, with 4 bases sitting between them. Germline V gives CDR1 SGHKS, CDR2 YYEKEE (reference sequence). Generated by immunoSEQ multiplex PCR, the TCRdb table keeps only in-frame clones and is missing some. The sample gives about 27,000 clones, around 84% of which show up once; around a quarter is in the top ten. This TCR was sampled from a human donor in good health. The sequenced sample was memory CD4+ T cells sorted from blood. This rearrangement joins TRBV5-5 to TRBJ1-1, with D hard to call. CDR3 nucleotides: TGTGCCAGCAGCTTGCGGTTGAACACTGAAGCTTTCTTT. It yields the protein CASSLRLNTEAFF.